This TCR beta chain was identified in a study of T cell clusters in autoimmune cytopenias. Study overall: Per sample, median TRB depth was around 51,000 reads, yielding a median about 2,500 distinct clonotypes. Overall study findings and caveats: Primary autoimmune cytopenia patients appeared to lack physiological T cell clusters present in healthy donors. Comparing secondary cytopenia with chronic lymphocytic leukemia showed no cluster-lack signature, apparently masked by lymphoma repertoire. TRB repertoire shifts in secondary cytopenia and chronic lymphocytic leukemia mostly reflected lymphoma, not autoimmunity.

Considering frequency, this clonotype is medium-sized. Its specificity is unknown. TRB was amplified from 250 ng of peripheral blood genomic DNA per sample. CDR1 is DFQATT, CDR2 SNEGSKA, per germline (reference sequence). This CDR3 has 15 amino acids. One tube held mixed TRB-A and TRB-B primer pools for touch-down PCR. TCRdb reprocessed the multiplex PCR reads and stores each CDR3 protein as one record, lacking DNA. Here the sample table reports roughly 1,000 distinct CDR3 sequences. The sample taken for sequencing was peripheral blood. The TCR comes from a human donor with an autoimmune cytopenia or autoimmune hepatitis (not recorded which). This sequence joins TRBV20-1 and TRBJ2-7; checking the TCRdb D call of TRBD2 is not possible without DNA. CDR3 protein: CSALRLAGGPYEQYF.